Listed below are T cell receptor beta chains from one sample, sequenced in a study of graft-versus-host responses after intestinal transplantation. Clones were read by immunoSEQ multiplex PCR, and TCRdb kept only the in-frame ones, dropping some. The table records 55,000 to 70,000 clones, around 91% of them present only once. The starting material was PBMCs, obtained about 120 days after intestinal transplantation. The receptors derive from a human patient who received an intestinal transplant, so some T cells may come from the graft donor. Both conserved end residues are part of each CDR3. A D gene is named only where the DNA matches it firmly. Clone size is shown for a subset of rows, as once, few, many or a class of expanded clone.

TRBV28	TRBJ2-5	TRBD1	NA	TGTGCCAGCAGTGCACCGGGACAGGGAAGTCCCCAGTACTTC	CASSAPGQGSPQYF
TRBV4-1	TRBJ2-3	NA	NA	TGCGCCAGCAGCCGCACCCGGGACAAGGCGCAGTATTTT	CASSRTRDKAQYF
TRBV2	TRBJ1-3	NA	NA	TGTGCCAGCAGTGAGAACTACTCTGGAAACACCATATATTTT	CASSENYSGNTIYF
TRBV28	TRBJ2-5	NA	NA	TGTGCCAGCAGTTATGTAACGGGAGCCCCTGAGACCCAGTACTTC	CASSYVTGAPETQYF
TRBV30	TRBJ1-2	TRBD1	NA	TGTGCCTGGAGTGGGACAGGGGGAGCCTATGGCTACACCTTC	CAWSGTGGAYGYTF
TRBV28	TRBJ2-3	NA	NA	TGTGCCAGCAGTTCCTGGACCGGTACCACAGATACGCAGTATTTT	CASSSWTGTTDTQYF
TRBV7-9	TRBJ1-2	NA	NA	TGTGCCAGCAGACCCGACAGTTCTAACTATGGCTACACCTTC	CASRPDSSNYGYTF
TRBV9	TRBJ2-7	TRBD1	NA	TGTGCCAGCAGCGTGGGACAGGGTGACGAGCAGTACTTC	CASSVGQGDEQYF
TRBV27	TRBJ2-2	TRBD2	NA	TGTGCCAGCGCGCCACTAGCGGCGAACACCGGGGAGCTGTTTTTT	CASAPLAANTGELFF
TRBV9	TRBJ2-5	NA	NA	TGTGCCAGCAGCGACGGGCTAGGGGTTGGAACCCAGTACTTC	CASSDGLGVGTQYF
TRBV28	TRBJ1-5	TRBD1	NA	TGTGCCAGCAGTTTCCCCGGACAGGGAATATATAGCAATCAGCCCCAGCATTTT	CASSFPGQGIYSNQPQHF
TRBV28	TRBJ2-1	NA	NA	TGTGCCAGCAGGCAGCGGGTTTACTACAATGAGCAGTTCTTC	CASRQRVYYNEQFF
TRBV19	TRBJ2-1	NA	NA	TGTGCCAGTAGTATAGACGAACGGTTGGGCGAGCAGTTCTTC	CASSIDERLGEQFF
TRBV6-5	TRBJ1-1	NA	NA	TGTGCCAGCAGTTACTCGGCAGGGGAACACACTGAAGCTTTCTTT	CASSYSAGEHTEAFF
TRBV6-5	TRBJ1-1	NA	NA	TGTGCCAGCAGTTCACAGGGAACTGAAGCTTTCTTT	CASSSQGTEAFF
TRBV10-3	TRBJ2-2	NA	NA	TGTGCCACAACCCACGGCGGGGAGCTGTTTTTT	CATTHGGELFF
TRBV28	TRBJ1-5	NA	NA	TGTGCCAGCAGAATCCAGGGTGCTGGATATAGCAATCAGCCCCAGCATTTT	CASRIQGAGYSNQPQHF
TRBV12-5	TRBJ2-5	NA	NA	TGTGCTAGTGGTTCCAACAGGGACGGTAAAGAGACCCAGTACTTC	CASGSNRDGKETQYF
TRBV4-1	TRBJ2-7	NA	NA	TGCGCCAGCAGCCAAGGGCAGGGATCTTCCTACGAGCAGTACTTC	CASSQGQGSSYEQYF
TRBV6-1	TRBJ1-3	NA	few	TGTGCCAGCAGTGCGGCAGGGAACTCTGGAAACACCATATATTTT	CASSAAGNSGNTIYF
TRBV9	TRBJ2-7	NA	NA	TGTGCCAGCAGCGAGAAAACAGGGATCCACGGGCAGTACTTC	CASSEKTGIHGQYF
TRBV5-1	TRBJ2-1	TRBD1	NA	TGCGCCAGCAGCTTGGCAGGACAGGGGGCATACAATGAGCAGTTCTTC	CASSLAGQGAYNEQFF
TRBV29-1	TRBJ2-1	NA	NA	TGCAGCGTTGTGGGCAATGAGCAGTTCTTC	CSVVGNEQFF
TRBV7-6	TRBJ2-3	NA	NA	TGTGCCAGCAGCTTAGCTAGTGGGGCAGATACGCAGTATTTT	CASSLASGADTQYF